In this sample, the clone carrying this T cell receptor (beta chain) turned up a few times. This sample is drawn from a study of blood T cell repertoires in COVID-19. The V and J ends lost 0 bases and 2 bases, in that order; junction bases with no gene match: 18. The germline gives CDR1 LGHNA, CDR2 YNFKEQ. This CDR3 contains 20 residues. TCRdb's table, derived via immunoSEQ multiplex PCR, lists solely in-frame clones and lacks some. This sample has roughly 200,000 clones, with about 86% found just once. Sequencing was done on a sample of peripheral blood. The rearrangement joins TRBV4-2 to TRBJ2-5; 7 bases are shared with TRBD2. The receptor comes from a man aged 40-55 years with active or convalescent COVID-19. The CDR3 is CASSQDSASWAREGQETQYF. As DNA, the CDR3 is TGTGCCAGCAGCCAAGATAGTGCGTCATGGGCGAGGGAGGGACAAGAGACCCAGTACTTC.